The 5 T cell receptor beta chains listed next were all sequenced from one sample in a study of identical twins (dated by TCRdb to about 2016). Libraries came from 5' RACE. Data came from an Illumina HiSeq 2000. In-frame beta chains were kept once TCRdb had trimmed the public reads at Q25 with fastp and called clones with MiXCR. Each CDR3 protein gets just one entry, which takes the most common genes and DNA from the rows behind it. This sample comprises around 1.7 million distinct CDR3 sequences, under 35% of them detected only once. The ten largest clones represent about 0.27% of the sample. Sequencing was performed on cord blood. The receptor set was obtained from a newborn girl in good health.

As DNA, the CDR3 is TGCGCCAGCAGCACCGGGAGCACCGGGGAGCTGTTTTTT. Its protein product is CASSTGSTGELFF. The chain carries TRBV5-1 and TRBJ2-2, with D possibly matching TRBD2 (6 bases). The CDR3 is 13 residues long. Germline V lookup: CDR1 SGHRS, CDR2 YFSETQ. The germline V and J ends were trimmed by 4 bases and 4 bases, with 8 bases remaining between them.

The CDR3 loop reads CASSIERLAEQFF. Written as DNA, the CDR3 is TGTGCCAGTAGTATAGAACGGCTAGCGGAGCAGTTCTTC. V and J are TRBV19 and TRBJ2-1; the D gene is possibly TRBD2 (6 bases). There are 13 residues in the CDR3. Trimming took 0 bases from V and 10 from J, leaving 10 bases between them. The V gene's germline CDR1 is LNHDA and CDR2 SQIVND (reference sequence).

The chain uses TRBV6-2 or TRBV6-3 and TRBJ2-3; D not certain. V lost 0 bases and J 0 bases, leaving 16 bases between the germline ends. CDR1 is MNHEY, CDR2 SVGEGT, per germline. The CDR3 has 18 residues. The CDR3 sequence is CASSYSAVRRPSTDTQYF. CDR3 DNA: TGTGCCAGCAGTTACTCGGCCGTCAGGCGCCCTAGCACAGATACGCAGTATTTT.

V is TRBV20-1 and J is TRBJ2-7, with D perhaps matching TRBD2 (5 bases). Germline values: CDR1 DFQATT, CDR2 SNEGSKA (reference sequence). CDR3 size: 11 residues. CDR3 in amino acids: CRVDSSYEQYF. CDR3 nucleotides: TGCAGAGTGGACTCTTCCTACGAGCAGTACTTC.

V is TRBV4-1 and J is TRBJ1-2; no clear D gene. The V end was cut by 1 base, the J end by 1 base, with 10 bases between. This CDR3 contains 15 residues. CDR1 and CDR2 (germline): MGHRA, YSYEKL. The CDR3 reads CASSQAPTVNYGYTF. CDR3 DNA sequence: TGCGCCAGCAGCCAAGCCCCGACGGTTAACTATGGCTACACCTTC.